This TCR beta chain appears in the sequencing data of a study of blood T cell repertoires in COVID-19. In the study overall: Italy, Spain and the United States were the sources of the convalescent and acute COVID-19 samples. T cells, B-cell-depleted T cells, or PBMCs provided the cDNA or gDNA that served as material.

This CDR3 has 14 residues. Germline CDR1 reads MNHEY; CDR2 reads SMNVEV (reference sequence). With V trimmed by 6 bases and J by 3 bases, 7 bases remained unmatched. Authors' methods: Reference gene primer amplification gave nucleated cell count estimates. Data came from immunoSEQ multiplex PCR; TCRdb stores just in-frame clones and leaves some out. The DNA was the basis for D and trimming; V, J and clone size are from that table. Altogether over 25,000 clones are present, roughly 88% being singletons, with the ten largest covering about 16%. Sample: peripheral blood. This sequence was found in a man in his 70s with acute or convalescent COVID-19. The rearrangement joins TRBV27 to TRBJ2-5, with 7 bases aligning to TRBD1. CDR3 sequence: CASRLGGPKETQYF. The CDR3 DNA sequence: TGTGCCAGCAGGCTAGGGGGCCCAAAAGAGACCCAGTACTTC.